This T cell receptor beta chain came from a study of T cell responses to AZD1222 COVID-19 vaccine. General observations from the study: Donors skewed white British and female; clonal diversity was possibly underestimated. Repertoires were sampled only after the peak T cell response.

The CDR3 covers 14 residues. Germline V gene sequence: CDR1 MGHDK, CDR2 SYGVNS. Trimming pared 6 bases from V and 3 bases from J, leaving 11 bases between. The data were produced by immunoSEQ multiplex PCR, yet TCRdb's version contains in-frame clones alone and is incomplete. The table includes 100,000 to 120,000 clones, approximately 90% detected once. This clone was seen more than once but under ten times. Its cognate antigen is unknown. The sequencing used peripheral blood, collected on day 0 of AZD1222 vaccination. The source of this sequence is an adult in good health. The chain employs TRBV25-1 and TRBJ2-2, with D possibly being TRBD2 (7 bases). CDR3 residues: CASRGGAHTGELFF. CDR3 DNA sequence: TGTGCCAGCAGGGGGGGGGCACACACCGGGGAGCTGTTTTTT.